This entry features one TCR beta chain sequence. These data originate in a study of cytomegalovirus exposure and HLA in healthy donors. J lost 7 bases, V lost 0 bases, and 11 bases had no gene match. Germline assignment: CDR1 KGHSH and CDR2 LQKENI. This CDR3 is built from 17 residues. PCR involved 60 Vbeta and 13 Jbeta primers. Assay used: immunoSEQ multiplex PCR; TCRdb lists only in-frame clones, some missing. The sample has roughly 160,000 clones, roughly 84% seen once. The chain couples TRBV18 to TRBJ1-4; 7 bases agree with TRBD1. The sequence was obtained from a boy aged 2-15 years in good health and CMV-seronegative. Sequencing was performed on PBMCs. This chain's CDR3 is CASSPPSYRGRGEKLFF. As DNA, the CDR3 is TGTGCCAGCTCACCACCGTCGTACAGGGGTAGAGGTGAAAAACTGTTTTTT.